This T cell receptor (beta chain) was profiled in a study of T cells in Graves' hyperthyroidism and ophthalmopathy. Study information: Specimen type is peripheral blood, collected at initial diagnosis prior to any treatment. Overall study results and limits: For ophthalmopathy, model prediction preceded onset by a median about 6.2 months.

As to this clonotype: Its antigen is not identified.

The V end was cut by 0 bases, the J end by 6 bases, with 9 bases between. CDR1 MNHEY and CDR2 SMNVEV come from the germline V gene (reference sequence). There are 14 residues in the CDR3. The hyperthyroidism was newly diagnosed and had lasted under 2 months; the patients were aged 18 to 65. The diagnoses drew upon clinical symptoms, serum thyroxine and TRAb, thyroid ultrasound and orbital computed tomography. Researchers took RNA transcripts and amplified the TCR beta CDR3 regions from them. A first-round RT-PCR of the TCR CDR3 used the HTBI primer set. TCRdb called the multiplex PCR reads again in MiXCR, with one record for every CDR3 protein. Of fewer than 800,000 distinct CDR3 sequences listed, about 17% are singletons.

The sample was blood. The receptor comes from a man younger than 30 with Graves' hyperthyroidism. V usage is TRBV27 and J usage is TRBJ2-1, with unresolved D. CDR3 coding DNA: TGTGCCAGCAGTTTATCGAAATTCGGCAATGAGCAGTTCTTC. Translated: CASSLSKFGNEQFF.